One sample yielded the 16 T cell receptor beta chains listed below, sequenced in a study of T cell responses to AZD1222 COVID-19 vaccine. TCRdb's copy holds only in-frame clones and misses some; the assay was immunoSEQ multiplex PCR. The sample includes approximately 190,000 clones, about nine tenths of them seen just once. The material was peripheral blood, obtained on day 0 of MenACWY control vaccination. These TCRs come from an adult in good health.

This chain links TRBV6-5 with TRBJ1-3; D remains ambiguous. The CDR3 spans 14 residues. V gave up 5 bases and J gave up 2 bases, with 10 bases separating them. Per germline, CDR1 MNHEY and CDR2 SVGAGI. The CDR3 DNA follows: TGTGCCAGCAGTCAATCGGAGGCTGGAAACACCATATATTTT. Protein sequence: CASSQSEAGNTIYF.

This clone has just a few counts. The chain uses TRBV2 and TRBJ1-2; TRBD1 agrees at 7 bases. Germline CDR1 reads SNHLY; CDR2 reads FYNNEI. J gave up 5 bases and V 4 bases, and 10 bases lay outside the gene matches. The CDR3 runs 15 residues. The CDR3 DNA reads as TGTGCCAGCAGTGGCCCGGGACAGATTCAGTATGGCTACACCTTC. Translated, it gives CASSGPGQIQYGYTF. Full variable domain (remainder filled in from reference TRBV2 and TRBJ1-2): EPEVTQTPSHQVTQMGQEVILRCVPISNHLYFYWYRQILGQKVEFLVSFYNNEISEKSEIFDDQFSVERPDGSNFTLKIRSTKLEDSAMYFCASSGPGQIQYGYTFGSGTRLTVV.

Here the CDR3 DNA reads TGTGCCAGCAGCCAAGATTCCATCGGGCAGCCCCAGCATTTT. Its translation: CASSQDSIGQPQHF. This chain uses TRBV3-1 (or the pseudogene TRBV3-2) with TRBJ1-5; D not certain. V lost 0 bases and J 7 bases, leaving 10 bases between the germline ends. CDR1 and CDR2 from the germline V gene are LGHDT and YNNKEL (reference sequence). This CDR3 comprises 14 residues.

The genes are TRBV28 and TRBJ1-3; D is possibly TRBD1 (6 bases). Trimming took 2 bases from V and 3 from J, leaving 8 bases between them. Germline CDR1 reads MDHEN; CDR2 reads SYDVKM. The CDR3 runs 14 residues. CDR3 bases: TGTGCCAGCAGTTTAGGACAGCTTGGAAACACCATATATTTT. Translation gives CASSLGQLGNTIYF.

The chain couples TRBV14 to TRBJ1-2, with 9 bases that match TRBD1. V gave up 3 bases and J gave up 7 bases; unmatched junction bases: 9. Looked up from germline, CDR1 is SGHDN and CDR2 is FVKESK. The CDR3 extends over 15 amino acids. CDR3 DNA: TGTGCCAGCAGCCATGAGACAGGGGGTTTCGGTGGCTACACCTTC. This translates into CASSHETGGFGGYTF. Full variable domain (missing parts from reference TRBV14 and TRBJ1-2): EAGVTQFPSHSVIEKGQTVTLRCDPISGHDNLYWYRRVMGKEIKFLLHFVKESKQDESGMPNNRFLAERTGGTYSTLKVQPAELEDSGVYFCASSHETGGFGGYTFGSGTRLTVV.

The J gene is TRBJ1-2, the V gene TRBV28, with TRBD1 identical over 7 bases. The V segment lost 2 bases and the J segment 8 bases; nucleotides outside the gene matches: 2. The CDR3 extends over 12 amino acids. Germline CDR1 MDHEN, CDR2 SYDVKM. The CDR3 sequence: CASSLEGQGYTF. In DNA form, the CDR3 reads TGTGCCAGCAGTTTAGAGGGACAGGGCTACACCTTC.

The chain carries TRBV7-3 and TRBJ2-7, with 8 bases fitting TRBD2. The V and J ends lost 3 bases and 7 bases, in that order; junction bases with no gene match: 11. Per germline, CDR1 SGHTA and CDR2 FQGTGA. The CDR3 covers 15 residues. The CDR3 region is CASSFGGGPAWEQYF. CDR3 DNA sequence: TGTGCCAGCAGCTTCGGCGGGGGGCCCGCTTGGGAGCAGTACTTC.

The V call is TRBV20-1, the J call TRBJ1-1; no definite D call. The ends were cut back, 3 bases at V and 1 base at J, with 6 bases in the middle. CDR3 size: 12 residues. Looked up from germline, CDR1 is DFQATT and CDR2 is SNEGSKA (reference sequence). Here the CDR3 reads CSASGPNTEAFF. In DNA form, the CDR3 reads TGCAGTGCTAGTGGACCGAACACTGAAGCTTTCTTT.

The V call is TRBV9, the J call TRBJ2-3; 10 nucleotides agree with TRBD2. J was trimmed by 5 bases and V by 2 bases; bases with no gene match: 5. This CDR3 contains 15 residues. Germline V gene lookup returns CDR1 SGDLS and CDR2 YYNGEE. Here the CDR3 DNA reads TGTGCCAGCAGCGTGAGCGGGGGGGCCAGAGATACGCAGTATTTT. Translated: CASSVSGGARDTQYF.

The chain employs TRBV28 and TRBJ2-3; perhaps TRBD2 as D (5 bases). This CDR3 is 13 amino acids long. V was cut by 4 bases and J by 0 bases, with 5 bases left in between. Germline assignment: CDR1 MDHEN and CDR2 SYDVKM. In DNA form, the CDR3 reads TGTGCCAGCAGTTCGGGGAGCACAGATACGCAGTATTTT. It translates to CASSSGSTDTQYF.

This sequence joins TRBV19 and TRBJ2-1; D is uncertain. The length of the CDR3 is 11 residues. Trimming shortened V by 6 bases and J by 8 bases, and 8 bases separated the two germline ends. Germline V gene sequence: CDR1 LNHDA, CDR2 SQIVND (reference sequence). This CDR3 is CASSLIDEQFF. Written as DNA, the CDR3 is TGTGCCAGTAGCCTAATAGATGAGCAGTTCTTC.

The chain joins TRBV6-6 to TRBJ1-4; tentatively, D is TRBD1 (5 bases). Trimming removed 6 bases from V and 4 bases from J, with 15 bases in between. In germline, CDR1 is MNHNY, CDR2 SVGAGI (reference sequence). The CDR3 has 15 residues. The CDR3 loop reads CASSIPGRDNEKLFF. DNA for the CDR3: TGTGCCAGCAGCATTCCGGGACGGGATAATGAAAAACTGTTTTTT.

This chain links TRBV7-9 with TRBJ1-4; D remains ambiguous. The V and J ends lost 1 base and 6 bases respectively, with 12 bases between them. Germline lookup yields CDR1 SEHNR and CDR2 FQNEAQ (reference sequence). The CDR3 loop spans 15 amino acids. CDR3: CASSLGEGWDEKLFF. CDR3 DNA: TGTGCCAGCAGCTTAGGCGAGGGATGGGATGAAAAACTGTTTTTT.

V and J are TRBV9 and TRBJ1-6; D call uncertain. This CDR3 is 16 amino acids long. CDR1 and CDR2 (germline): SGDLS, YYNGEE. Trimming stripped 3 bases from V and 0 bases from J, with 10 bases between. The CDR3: CASSDGQSSYNSPLHF. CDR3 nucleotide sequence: TGTGCCAGCAGCGACGGGCAGAGCTCCTATAATTCACCCCTCCACTTT.

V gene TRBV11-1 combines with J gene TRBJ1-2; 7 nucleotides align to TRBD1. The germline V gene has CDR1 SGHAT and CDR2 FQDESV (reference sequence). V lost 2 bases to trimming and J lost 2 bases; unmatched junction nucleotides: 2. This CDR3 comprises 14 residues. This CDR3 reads CASSLRQGNYGYTF. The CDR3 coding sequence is TGTGCCAGCAGCTTAAGACAGGGAAACTATGGCTACACCTTC.

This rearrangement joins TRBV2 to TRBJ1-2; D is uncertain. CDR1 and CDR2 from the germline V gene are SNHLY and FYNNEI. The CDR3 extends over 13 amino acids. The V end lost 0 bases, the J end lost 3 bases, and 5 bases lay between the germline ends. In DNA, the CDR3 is TGTGCCAGCAGTGAAGCCCAGGACTATGGCTACACCTTC. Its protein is CASSEAQDYGYTF.